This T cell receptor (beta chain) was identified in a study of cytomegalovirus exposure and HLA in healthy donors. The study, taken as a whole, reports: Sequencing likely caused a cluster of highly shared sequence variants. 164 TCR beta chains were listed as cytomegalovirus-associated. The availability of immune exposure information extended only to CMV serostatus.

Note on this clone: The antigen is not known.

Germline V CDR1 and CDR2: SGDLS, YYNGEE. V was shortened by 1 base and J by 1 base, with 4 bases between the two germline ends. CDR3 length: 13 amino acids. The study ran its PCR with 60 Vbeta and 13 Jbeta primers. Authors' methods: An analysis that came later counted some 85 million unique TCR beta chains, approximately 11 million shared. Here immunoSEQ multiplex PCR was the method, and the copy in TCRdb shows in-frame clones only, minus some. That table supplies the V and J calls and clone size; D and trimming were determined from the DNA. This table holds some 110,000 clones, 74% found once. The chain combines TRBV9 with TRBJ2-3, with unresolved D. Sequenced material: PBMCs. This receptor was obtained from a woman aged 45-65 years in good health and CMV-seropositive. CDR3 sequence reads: CASSVTGTDTQYF. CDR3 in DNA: TGTGCCAGCAGCGTAACAGGCACAGATACGCAGTATTTT.